The 9 T cell receptor beta chains below come from one sample, sequenced in a study of blood T cell repertoires in COVID-19. Some clones are missing from TCRdb's copy, which holds only in-frame ones; the method was immunoSEQ multiplex PCR. The sample has over 110,000 clones, over 80% seen once; the top ten hold 11%. The sequenced sample consisted of PBMCs or T cells enriched from blood (not recorded which). The receptors shown here come from a man in his sixties who had recovered from COVID-19.

The chain combines TRBV13 with TRBJ2-7, with 13 bases fitting TRBD2. This CDR3 contains 15 residues. Germline V gene sequence: CDR1 PRHDT, CDR2 FYEKMQ (reference sequence). After removal of 6 bases from V and 3 bases from J, the junction contained 5 bases not matched to a gene. DNA of the CDR3: TGTGCCAGCAGTCAAAGGACTAGCGGGGGCTACGAGCAGTACTTC. This encodes CASSQRTSGGYEQYF.

The chain recombines TRBV18 with TRBJ2-2; TRBD1 agrees at 8 bases. This CDR3 has 15 residues. J gave up 4 bases and V 4 bases, and 5 bases lay outside the gene matches. Germline CDR1 and CDR2: KGHSH and LQKENI. CDR3: CASSRGQAGTGELFF. The CDR3 coding sequence is TGTGCCAGCTCACGGGGACAGGCGGGCACCGGGGAGCTGTTTTTT.

The rearrangement joins TRBV19 to TRBJ1-2; 7 bases align to TRBD1. V lost 10 bases and J lost 2; bases outside the gene matches: 4. This CDR3 region has 12 residues. Germline CDR1 and CDR2: LNHDA and SQIVND (reference sequence). The DNA for the CDR3 is TGTGCCACCGCGACAGGGAACTATGGCTACACCTTC. This sequence encodes CATATGNYGYTF.

This clone was recorded a few times. The genes are TRBV6-5 and TRBJ1-1; no definite D call. This CDR3 region has 13 residues. Per the germline V gene, CDR1 is MNHEY and CDR2 is SVGAGI. V was cut by 6 bases and J by 6 bases, with 14 bases left in between. The DNA of the CDR3 is TGTGCCAGCAGCTTGGTGGGCAGTCCTGAAGCTTTCTTT. As protein: CASSLVGSPEAFF.

The chain uses TRBV28 and TRBJ2-1; D gene unclear. This CDR3 has 13 residues. CDR1 MDHEN and CDR2 SYDVKM come from the germline V gene. V lost 7 bases to trimming and J lost 1 base, with 8 bases between them. DNA of the CDR3: TGTGCCAGCATCGGCGGATCCTACAATGAGCAGTTCTTC. Translating gives CASIGGSYNEQFF.

In this sample, this clone turned up once. This rearrangement joins TRBV21-1 to TRBJ2-1; the table names TRBD1, a call not compared with the DNA. TRBV21-1 is a listed pseudogene. The CDR3 length is 16 residues. The CDR3 nucleotides read TGTGCCAGCAGCAAAACTTCCCGGGACACATACAATGAGCAGTTCTTC. Translated, it gives CASSKTSRDTYNEQFF.

This chain connects TRBV5-4 to TRBJ2-2; D unresolved. The CDR3 is 12 residues long. The germline V gene encodes CDR1 SGHNT and CDR2 YYREEE (reference sequence). The V gene lost 7 bases and the J gene lost 2 bases, with 6 bases spanning the gap. For the CDR3, the DNA is TGTGCCAGCCTAGGCAACACCGGGGAGCTGTTTTTT. This translates into CASLGNTGELFF.

The V gene is TRBV9, the J gene TRBJ1-4; TRBD1 matches at 8 bases. The V gene end was trimmed by 0 bases and the J gene end by 4 bases; junction bases not matched to a gene: 2. The CDR3 has 15 residues. Germline CDR1 SGDLS, CDR2 YYNGEE. The CDR3 region is CASSVGTGGNEKLFF. The CDR3 DNA reads TGTGCCAGCAGCGTAGGAACAGGGGGTAATGAAAAACTGTTTTTT.

This clone was detected once. The chain joins TRBV12-3 or TRBV12-4 to TRBJ1-2; D is unclear. The CDR3 runs 12 residues. V shed 6 bases and J shed 4 bases, with 9 bases lying between them. The CDR3 spells CASSFISYGYTF. CDR3 nucleotide sequence: TGTGCCAGCAGCTTTATCTCCTATGGCTACACCTTC.